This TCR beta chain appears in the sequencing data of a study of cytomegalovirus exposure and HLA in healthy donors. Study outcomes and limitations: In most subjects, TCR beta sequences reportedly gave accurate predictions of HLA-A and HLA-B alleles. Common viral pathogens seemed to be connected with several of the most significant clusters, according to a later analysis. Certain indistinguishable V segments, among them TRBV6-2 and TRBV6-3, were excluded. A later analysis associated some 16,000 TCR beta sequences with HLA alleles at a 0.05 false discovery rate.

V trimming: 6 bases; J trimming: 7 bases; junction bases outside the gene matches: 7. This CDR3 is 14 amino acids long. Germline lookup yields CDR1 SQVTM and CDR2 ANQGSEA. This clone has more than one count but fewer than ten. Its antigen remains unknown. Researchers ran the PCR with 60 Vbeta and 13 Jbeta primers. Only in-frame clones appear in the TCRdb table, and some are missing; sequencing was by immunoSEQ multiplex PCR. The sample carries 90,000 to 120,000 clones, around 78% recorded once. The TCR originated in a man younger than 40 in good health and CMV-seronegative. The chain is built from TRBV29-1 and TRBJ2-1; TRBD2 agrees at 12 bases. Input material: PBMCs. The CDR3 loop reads CSVETSGRANEQFF. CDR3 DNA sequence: TGCAGCGTCGAGACTAGCGGGAGAGCAAATGAGCAGTTCTTC.